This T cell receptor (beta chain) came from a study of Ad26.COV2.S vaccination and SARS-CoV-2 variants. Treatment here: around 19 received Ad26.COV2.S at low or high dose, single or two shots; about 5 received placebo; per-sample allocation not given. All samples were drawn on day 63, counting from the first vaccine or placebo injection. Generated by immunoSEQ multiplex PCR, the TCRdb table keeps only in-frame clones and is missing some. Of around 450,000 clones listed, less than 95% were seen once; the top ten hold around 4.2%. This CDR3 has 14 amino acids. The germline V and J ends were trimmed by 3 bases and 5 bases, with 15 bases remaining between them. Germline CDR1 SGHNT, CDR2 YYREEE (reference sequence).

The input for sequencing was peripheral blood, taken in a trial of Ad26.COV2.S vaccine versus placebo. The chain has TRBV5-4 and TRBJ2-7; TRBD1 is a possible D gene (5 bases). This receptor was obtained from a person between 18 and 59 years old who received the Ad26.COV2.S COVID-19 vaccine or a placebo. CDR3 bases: TGTGCCAGCAGCTCCAGGGAAATTCTGGACGAGCAGTACTTC. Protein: CASSSREILDEQYF.